This T cell receptor (beta chain) came from a study of cytomegalovirus exposure and HLA in healthy donors. Study-level points and caveats: The authors later linked a missense DCLRE1C variant to TCR beta V- and J-gene trimming.

The CDR3 runs 19 residues. In germline, CDR1 is MGHRA, CDR2 YSYEKL. Unrecorded immune exposure was likely among donors, who were nominally healthy when sampled. About this clone itself: Its antigen is not identified. Sequence at one end of the junction differs from germline and may be a read error.

Use of 60 Vbeta and 13 Jbeta primers characterized the PCR. This table comes from immunoSEQ multiplex PCR, and its TCRdb copy is limited to in-frame clones, with some not included. The sample has about 120,000 clones, roughly 65% seen once. This clonotype was obtained from a man aged 40-49 years in good health and CMV-seropositive. The material sequenced was PBMCs. This rearrangement joins TRBV4-1 to TRBJ2-2; D perhaps matches TRBD2 (5 bases). CDR3 region: CASSQESLRFRTNTGELFF. The CDR3 region has the DNA TGCGCCAGCAGCCAAGAATCGCTCCGGTTCAGGACGAACACCGGGGAGTTGTTTTTT.